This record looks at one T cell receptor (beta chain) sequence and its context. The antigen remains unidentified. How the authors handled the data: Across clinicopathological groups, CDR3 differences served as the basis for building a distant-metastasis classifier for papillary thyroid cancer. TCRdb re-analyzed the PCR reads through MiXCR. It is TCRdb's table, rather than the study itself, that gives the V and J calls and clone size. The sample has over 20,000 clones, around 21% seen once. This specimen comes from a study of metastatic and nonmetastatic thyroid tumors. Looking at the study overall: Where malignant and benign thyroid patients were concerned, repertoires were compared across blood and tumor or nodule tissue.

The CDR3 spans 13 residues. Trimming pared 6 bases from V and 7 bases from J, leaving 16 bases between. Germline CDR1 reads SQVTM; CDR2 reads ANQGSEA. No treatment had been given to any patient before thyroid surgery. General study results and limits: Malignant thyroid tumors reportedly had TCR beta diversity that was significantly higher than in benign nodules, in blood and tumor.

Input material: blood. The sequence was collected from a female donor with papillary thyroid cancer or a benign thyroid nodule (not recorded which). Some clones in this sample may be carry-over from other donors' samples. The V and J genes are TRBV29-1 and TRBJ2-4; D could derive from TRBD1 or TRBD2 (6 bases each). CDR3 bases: TGCAGCGTCGAGGGGGGTATGGGGAACATTCAGTACTTC. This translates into CSVEGGMGNIQYF.